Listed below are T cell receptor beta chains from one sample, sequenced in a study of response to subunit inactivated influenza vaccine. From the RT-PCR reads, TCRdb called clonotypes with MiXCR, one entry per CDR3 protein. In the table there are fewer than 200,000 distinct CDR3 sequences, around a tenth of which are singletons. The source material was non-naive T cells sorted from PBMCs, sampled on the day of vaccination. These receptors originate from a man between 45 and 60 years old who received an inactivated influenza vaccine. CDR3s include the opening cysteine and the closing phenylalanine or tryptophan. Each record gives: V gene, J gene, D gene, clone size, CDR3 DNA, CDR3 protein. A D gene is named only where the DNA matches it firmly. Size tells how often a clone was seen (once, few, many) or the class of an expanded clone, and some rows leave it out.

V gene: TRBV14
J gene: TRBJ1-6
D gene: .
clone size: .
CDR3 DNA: TGTGCCAGCAGCCAAGTCGGGTCTAGCTCACCCCTCCACTTT
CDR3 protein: CASSQVGSSSPLHF

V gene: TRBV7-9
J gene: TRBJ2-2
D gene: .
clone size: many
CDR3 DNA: TGTGCCAGCAGCTTAGGGGGGTCCTGGGAGCTGTTTTTT
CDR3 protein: CASSLGGSWELFF

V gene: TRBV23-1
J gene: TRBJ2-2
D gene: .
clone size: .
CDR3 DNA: .
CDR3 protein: CASPPWAWNTAGSCFF

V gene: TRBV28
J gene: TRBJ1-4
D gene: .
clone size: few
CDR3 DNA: TGTGCCAGCAGTGAACGAGAAAAACTGTTTTTT
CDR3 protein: CASSEREKLFF

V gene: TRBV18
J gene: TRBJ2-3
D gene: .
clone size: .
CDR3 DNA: TGTGCCAGCTCACCACCGGGCCCCAGTACGCAGTATTTT
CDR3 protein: CASSPPGPSTQYF

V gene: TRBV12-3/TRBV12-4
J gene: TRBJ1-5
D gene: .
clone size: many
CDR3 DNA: TGTGCCAGCAGTTCGACCGTGGGGCAGCGAAATCAGCCCCAGCATTTT
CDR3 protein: CASSSTVGQRNQPQHF

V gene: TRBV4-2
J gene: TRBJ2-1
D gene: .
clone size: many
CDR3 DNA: TGTGCCAGCAGCCAAGGTGGGAACAGGGCGGTTGAGCAGTTCTTC
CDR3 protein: CASSQGGNRAVEQFF

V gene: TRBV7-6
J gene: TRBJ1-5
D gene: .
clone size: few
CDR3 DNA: TGTGCCAGCAGCTTAATAGAGGGTATGGGTAAGCCCCAGCATTTT
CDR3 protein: CASSLIEGMGKPQHF

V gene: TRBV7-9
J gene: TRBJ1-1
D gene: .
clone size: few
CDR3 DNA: TGTGCCAGCAGCTTTGGACAAGAGAACACTGAAGCTTTCTTT
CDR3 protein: CASSFGQENTEAFF

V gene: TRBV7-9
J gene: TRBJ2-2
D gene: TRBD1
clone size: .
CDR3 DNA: TGTGCCAGCAGCGGGGACAGCACCGGGGAGCTGTTTTTT
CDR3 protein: CASSGDSTGELFF

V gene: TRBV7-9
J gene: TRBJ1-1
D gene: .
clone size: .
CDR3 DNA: TGTGCCACCGAAGCAGGAGACACTGAAGCTTTCTTT
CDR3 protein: CATEAGDTEAFF

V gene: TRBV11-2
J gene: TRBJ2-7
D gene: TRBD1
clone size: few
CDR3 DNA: TGTGCCAGCAGCTTAGGGACAGGGACCCTCCGGGAGCAGTACTTC
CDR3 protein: CASSLGTGTLREQYF

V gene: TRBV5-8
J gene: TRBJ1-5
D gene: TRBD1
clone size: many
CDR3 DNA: TGTGCCAGCAGTGGACAGGTTGTAGGCAATCAGCCCCAGCATTTT
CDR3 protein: CASSGQVVGNQPQHF

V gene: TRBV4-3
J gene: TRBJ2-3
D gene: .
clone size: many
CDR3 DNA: TGCGCCAGCAGCCAGGGGGGAAGCCCGTCCACAGATACGCAGTATTTT
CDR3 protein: CASSQGGSPSTDTQYF

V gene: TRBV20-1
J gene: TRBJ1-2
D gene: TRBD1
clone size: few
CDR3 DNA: TGCAGTGCTAGAGATCGGGGACAGGGGGCAGGGTATGGCTACACCTTC
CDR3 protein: CSARDRGQGAGYGYTF

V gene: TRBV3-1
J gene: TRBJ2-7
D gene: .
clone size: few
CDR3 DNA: TGTGCCAGCAGCCAAGCTCCCAACAGGGCCTACGAGCAGTACTTC
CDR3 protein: CASSQAPNRAYEQYF

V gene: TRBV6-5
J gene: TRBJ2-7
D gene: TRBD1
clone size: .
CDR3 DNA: TGTGCCAGCAGTTTCCGGGACAGGGGGGTCTACGAGCAGTACTTC
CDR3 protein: CASSFRDRGVYEQYF

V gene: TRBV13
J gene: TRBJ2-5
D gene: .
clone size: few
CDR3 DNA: TGTGCCAGCAGCACTGGGGGTCCACAAGAGACCCAGTACTTC
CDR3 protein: CASSTGGPQETQYF

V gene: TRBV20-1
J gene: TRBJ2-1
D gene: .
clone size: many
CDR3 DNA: TGCAGTGTCGCGGGAAGCTCCTACAATGAGCAGTTCTTC
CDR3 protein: CSVAGSSYNEQFF

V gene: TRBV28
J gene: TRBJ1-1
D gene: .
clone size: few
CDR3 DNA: TGTGCCAGCCAGGAATTAGGGGGAGAAAGGGCTACTGAAGCTTTCTTT
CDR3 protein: CASQELGGERATEAFF

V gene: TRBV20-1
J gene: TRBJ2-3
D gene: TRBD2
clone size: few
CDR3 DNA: TGCAGTGCTACGAATTATGTTGGCGGGGGTAGCACAGATACGCAGTATTTT
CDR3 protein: CSATNYVGGGSTDTQYF

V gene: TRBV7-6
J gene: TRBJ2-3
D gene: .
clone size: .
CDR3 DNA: TGTGCCAGCAGCTTAGCGACTAGTTCAGATACGCAGTATTTT
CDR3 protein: CASSLATSSDTQYF

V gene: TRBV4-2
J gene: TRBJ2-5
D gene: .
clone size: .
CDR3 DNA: TGTGCCAGCAGCCAAGGCATTAGGCAAGAGACCCAGTACTTC
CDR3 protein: CASSQGIRQETQYF

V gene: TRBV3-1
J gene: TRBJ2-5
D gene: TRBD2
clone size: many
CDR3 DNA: TGTGCCAGCAGCCAAGGGTGGGCTAGCGGGAGAGGAGAGACCCAGTACTTC
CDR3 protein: CASSQGWASGRGETQYF

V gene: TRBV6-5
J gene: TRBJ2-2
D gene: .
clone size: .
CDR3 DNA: TGTGCCAGCAGTTACTCGAGGACAGCGAACACCGGGGAGCTGTTTTTT
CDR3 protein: CASSYSRTANTGELFF

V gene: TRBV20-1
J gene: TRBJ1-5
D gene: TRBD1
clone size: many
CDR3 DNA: TGCAGTGCTAGAGATGGCACCGGGGCAGGGGGTAGCAATCAGCCCCAGCATTTT
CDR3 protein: CSARDGTGAGGSNQPQHF

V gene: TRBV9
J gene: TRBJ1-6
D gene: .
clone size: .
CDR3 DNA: TGTGCCAGCAGCGAAGGACCCGGGACGCTTCATAATTCACCCCTCCACTTT
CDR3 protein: CASSEGPGTLHNSPLHF

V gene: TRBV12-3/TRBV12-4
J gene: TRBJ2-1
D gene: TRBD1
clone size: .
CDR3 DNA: TGTGCCAGCACCTTACAGGACAGGCATGAGCAGTTCTTC
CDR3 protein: CASTLQDRHEQFF

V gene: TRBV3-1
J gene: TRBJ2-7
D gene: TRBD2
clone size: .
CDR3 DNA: TGTGCCAGCAGCCTACGACTAGCGGGGGGATCCTACGAGCAGTACTTC
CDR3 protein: CASSLRLAGGSYEQYF

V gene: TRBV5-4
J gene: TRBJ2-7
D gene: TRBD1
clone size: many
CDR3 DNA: TGTGCCAGCAGCTTGAAGGGACAGGCATTATACGAGCAGTACTTC
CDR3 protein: CASSLKGQALYEQYF

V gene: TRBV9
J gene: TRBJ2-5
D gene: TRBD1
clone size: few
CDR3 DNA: TGTGCCAGCAGCCCAAAGACGGGACAGGCCTACCAAGAGACCCAGTACTTC
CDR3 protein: CASSPKTGQAYQETQYF

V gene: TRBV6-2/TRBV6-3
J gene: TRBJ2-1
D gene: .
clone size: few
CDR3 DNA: TGTGCCAGCAGCTATGGGGGTCCCTCCTACAATGAGCAGTTCTTC
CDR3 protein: CASSYGGPSYNEQFF

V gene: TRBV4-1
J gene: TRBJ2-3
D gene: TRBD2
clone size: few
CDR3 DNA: TGCGCCAGCAGCCAAGATCGAGGGCTAGCGGGGGCTTTT
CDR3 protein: CASSQDRGLAGAF

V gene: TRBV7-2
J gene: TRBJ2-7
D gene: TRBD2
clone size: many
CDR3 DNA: TGTGCCAGCAGCTTAGCGCGGCTAGCGGCTACGGGCGAGCAGTACTTC
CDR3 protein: CASSLARLAATGEQYF

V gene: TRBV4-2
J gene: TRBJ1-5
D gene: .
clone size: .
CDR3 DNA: TGTGCCAGCAGCCAAGAGAGTACCAATCAGCCCCAGCATTTT
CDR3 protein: CASSQESTNQPQHF

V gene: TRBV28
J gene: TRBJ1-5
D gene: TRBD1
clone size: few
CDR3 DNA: TGTGCCAGCATCGAGGGACAGGGGGTTAGTCAGCCCCAGCATTTT
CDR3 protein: CASIEGQGVSQPQHF

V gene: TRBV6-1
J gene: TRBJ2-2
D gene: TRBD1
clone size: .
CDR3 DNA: TGTGCCAGCAGTGCGACAGGGCCTAACACCGGGGAGCTGTTTTTT
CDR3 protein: CASSATGPNTGELFF

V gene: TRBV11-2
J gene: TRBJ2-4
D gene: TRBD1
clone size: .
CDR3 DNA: TGTGCCAGCAGCACCCGACAGGGAGTTAGGGCCAAAAACATTCAGTACTTC
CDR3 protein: CASSTRQGVRAKNIQYF

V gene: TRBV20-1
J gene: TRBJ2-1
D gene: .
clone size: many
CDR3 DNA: TGCAGTGCGAGCCATTACTCTGCCTACAATGAGCAGTTCTTC
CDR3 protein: CSASHYSAYNEQFF

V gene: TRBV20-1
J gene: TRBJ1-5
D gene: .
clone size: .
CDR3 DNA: TGCAGTGCTACCTACAGGGCGGGGGATCAGCCCCAGCATTTT
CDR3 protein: CSATYRAGDQPQHF

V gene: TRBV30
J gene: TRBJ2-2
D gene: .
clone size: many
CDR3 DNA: TGTGCCTGGAGTACCGAGGACGGATACACCGGGGAGCTGTTTTTT
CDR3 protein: CAWSTEDGYTGELFF

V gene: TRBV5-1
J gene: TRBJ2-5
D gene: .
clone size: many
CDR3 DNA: TGCGCCAGCAGCAGGAGACAAGAAGAGACCCAGTACTTC
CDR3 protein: CASSRRQEETQYF

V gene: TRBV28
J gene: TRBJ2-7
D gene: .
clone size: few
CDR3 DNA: TGTGCCAGCAGTTCAAACCGTAAGGTTAGCTACGAGCAGTACTTC
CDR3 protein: CASSSNRKVSYEQYF

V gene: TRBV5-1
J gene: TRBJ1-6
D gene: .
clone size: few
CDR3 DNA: TGCGCCAGCAGCGCCGGGGCCGTTAATTCACCCCTCCACTTT
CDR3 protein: CASSAGAVNSPLHF

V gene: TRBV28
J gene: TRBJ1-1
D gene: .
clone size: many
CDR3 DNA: TGTGCCAGCAGTTTCCTTGGACAGTTGAACACTGAAGCTTTCTTT
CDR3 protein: CASSFLGQLNTEAFF

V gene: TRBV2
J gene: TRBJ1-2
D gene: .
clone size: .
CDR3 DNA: TGTGCCAGCAGAGGCAGGGGCCCCAGTTATGGCTACACCTTC
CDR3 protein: CASRGRGPSYGYTF

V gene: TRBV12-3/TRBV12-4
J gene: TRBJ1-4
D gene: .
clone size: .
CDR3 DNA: TGTGCCAGTCGGAAGGCGCGGGAAAAACTGTCTTTT
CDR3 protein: CASRKAREKLSF

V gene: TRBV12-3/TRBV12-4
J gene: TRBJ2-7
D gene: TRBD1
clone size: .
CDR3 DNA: TGTGCCAGCAGCCAAGCGACAGGGGCCAGGTACGAGCAGTACTTC
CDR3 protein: CASSQATGARYEQYF

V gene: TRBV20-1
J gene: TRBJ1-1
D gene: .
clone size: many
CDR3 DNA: TGCAGTGCCACTGACAGCCTTGGGGCTGAAGCTTTCTTT
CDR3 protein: CSATDSLGAEAFF

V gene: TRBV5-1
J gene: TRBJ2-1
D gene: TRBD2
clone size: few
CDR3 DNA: TGCGCCAGCAGCTTGGGGGGTAGCGGGGGTCACAATGAGCAGTTCTTC
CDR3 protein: CASSLGGSGGHNEQFF

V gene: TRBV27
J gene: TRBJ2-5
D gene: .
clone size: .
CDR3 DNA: TGTGCCAGCAAATCCTTGGGAATCGGAGAGACCCAGTACTTC
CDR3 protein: CASKSLGIGETQYF

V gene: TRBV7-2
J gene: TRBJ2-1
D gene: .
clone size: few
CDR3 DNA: TGTGCCAGCAGCGACGGTGGGCTCTACAATGAGCAGTTCTTC
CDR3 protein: CASSDGGLYNEQFF

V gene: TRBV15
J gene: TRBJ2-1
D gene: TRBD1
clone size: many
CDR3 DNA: TGTGCCACCAGCCAAGAGGACAGGGAGGTTGACAATGAGCAGTTCTTC
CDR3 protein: CATSQEDREVDNEQFF